This T cell receptor beta chain was sequenced for a study of cytomegalovirus exposure and HLA in healthy donors. Study summary: Among 350 to 500 genotyped donors, about 83% fell in the Caucasian-associated ancestry cluster. General study results and limits: Most TCR sequences were seen very rarely across donors, but some public TCRs occurred in many.

This clone was found a few times. Antigen unknown. Primers: 60 Vbeta forward and 13 Jbeta reverse. Repertoires were generated with immunoSEQ multiplex PCR, while TCRdb's copy carries only in-frame clones and drops some. The sample comprises approximately 160,000 clones, around 77% of which are singletons, and roughly 1% rests with the top ten. The CDR3 has 15 amino acids. The ends lost 5 bases at V and 3 bases at J; junction bases unmatched: 8. Germline lookup yields CDR1 MNHEY and CDR2 SMNVEV (reference sequence). The chain uses TRBV27 and TRBJ1-1, with 8 bases matching TRBD1. This TCR was recovered from a woman in her 40s in good health and CMV-seronegative. Input material: PBMCs. The CDR3 loop reads CASSARTGTYTEAFF. In DNA, the CDR3 is TGTGCCAGCAGTGCACGGACAGGGACCTACACTGAAGCTTTCTTT.